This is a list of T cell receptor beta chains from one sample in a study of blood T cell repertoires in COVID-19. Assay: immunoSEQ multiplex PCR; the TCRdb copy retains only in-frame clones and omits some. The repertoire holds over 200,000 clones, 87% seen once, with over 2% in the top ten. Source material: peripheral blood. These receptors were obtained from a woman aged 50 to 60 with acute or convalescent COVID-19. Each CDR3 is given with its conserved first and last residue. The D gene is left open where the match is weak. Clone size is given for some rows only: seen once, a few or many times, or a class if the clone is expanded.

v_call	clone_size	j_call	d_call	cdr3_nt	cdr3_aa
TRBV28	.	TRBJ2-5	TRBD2	TGTGCCAGCAAGGCGGGAGGGAACCAAGAGACCCAGTACTTC	CASKAGGNQETQYF
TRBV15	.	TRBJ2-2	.	TGTGCCACCAGCGCGGGGCGCCCCGGGGAGCTGTTTTTT	CATSAGRPGELFF
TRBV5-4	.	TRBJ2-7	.	TGTGCCAGCAGCTTGCCTCTAGCCTACGAGCAGTACTTC	CASSLPLAYEQYF
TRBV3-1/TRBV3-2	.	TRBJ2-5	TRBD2	TGTGCCAGCAGCCAAGGACGCGACGGGAGGGAGACCCAGTACTTC	CASSQGRDGRETQYF
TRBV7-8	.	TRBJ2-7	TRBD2	TGTGCCAGCAGCGACACGACTAGCGGGAGGGCCTACGAGCAGTACTTC	CASSDTTSGRAYEQYF
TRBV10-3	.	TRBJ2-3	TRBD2	TGTGCCATCAGCGCTGCGGTGAGGATAGCGGGAGGGACAGATACGCAGTATTTT	CAISAAVRIAGGTDTQYF
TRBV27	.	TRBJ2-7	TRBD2	TGTGCCAGCAGTCGTAGAATAGCGGGAGGGGTAGGCGAGCAGTACTTC	CASSRRIAGGVGEQYF
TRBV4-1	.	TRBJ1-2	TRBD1	TGCGCCAGCAGCCTTAGGACAGGGGGCAACTATGGCTACACCTTC	CASSLRTGGNYGYTF
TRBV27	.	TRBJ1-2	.	TGTGCCAGCAGTTTAGGGCAGGGCCAAGCCTATGGCTACACCTTC	CASSLGQGQAYGYTF
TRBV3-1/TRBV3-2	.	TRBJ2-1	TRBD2	TGTGCCAGCAGCCCTTTGGGACTAGCGGGGTACAATGAGCAGTTCTTC	CASSPLGLAGYNEQFF
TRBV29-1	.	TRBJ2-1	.	TGCAGCGTTGAAGGGGGTTCAGGGTTTAACTACAATGAGCAGTTCTTC	CSVEGGSGFNYNEQFF
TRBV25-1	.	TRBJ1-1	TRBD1	TGTGCCAGCACCGGGACAGGGGGAATCACTGAAGCTTTCTTT	CASTGTGGITEAFF
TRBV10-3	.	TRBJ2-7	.	TGTGCCATCAGTAACGGACAGAGCTCCTACGAGCAGTACTTC	CAISNGQSSYEQYF
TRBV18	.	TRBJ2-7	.	TGTGCCAGCTCACCAAGCCAGGGGAGCTCCTACGAGCAGTACTTC	CASSPSQGSSYEQYF
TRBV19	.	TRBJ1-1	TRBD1	TGTGCCAGTAGTATTGTGGCAGGGGGTGTCGGGACTGAAGCTTTCTTT	CASSIVAGGVGTEAFF
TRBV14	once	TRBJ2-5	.	TGTGCCAGCAGCCAATTTATCGGGGTCGGGGAGACCCAGTACTTC	CASSQFIGVGETQYF
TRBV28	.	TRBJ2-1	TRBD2	TGTGCCAGCAGTCCCTATGCTAGCGGGCCCGACAATGAGCAGTTCTTC	CASSPYASGPDNEQFF
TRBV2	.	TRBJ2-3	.	TGTGCCAGCAGTGAATTGAATAGTGTCCTCAAGTATTTT	CASSELNSVLKYF
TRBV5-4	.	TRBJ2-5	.	TGTGCCAGCAGCTTGGGGGGAACAGGAGAGACCCAGTACTTC	CASSLGGTGETQYF
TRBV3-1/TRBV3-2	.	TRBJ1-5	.	TGTGCCAGCAGCCAAGTGCAGGGTAGCAATCAGCCCCAGCATTTT	CASSQVQGSNQPQHF
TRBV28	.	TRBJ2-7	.	TGTGCCAGCCTTCAGGGCGGCTACGAGCAGTACTTC	CASLQGGYEQYF
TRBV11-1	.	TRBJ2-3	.	TGTGCCAGCAGCCGGGACACAGATACGCAGTATTTT	CASSRDTDTQYF
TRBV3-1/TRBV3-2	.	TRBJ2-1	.	TGTGCCAGCAGCCAAAACAGGGTTCCCTACAATGAGCAGTTCTTC	CASSQNRVPYNEQFF
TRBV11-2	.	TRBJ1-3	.	TGTGCCAGCAGCTTAGGGGCAGTCAGAAACACCATATATTTT	CASSLGAVRNTIYF
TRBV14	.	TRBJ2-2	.	TGTGCCAGCAGCCGGACTCATAACACCGGGGAGCTGTTTTTT	CASSRTHNTGELFF
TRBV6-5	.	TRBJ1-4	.	TGTGCCAGCAGTCAGGGTCCAACTAATGAAAAACTGTTTTTT	CASSQGPTNEKLFF
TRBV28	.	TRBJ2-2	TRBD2	TGTGCCAGCAGTTCCCCGGGGGGCACCGGGGAGCTGTTTTTT	CASSSPGGTGELFF
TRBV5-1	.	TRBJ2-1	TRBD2	TGCGCCAGCAGCTTGGTGCCTAGCGGGAGCCCCCAGCCAGGCAATGAGCAGTTCTTC	CASSLVPSGSPQPGNEQFF
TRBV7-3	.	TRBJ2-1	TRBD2	TGTGCCAGCAGCTTATCACTAGCGGGAGTGGATGAGCAGTTCTTC	CASSLSLAGVDEQFF
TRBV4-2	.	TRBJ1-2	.	TGTGCCAGCAGCCAAGCGGATCTGCCAGGGGCAGACTATGGCTACACCTTC	CASSQADLPGADYGYTF
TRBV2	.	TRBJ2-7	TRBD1	TGTGCCAGCAGTGGGGTTGGTTCGTGGGGACAGCGCTTGGACGAGCAGTACTTC	CASSGVGSWGQRLDEQYF
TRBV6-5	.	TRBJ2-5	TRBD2	TGTGCCAGCAGTCTAGCGGGAGTGGAGACCCAGTACTTC	CASSLAGVETQYF
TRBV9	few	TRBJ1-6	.	TGTGCCAGCAGCGTAACAACAGTTAATTCACCCCTCCACTTT	CASSVTTVNSPLHF
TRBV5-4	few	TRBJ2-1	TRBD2	TGTGCCAGCAGCTCAGCGGGACTAGCGGGAGACGATGAGCAGTTCTTC	CASSSAGLAGDDEQFF